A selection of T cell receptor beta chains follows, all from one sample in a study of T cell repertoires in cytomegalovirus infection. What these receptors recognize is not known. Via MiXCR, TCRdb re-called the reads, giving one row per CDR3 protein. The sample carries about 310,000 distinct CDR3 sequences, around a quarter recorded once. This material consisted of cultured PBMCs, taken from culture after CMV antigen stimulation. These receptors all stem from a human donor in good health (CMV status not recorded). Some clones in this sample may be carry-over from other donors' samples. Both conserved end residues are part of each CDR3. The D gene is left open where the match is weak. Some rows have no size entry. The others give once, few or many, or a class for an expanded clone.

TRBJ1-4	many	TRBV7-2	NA	CASRWRANNEKLFF	TGTGCCAGCAGATGGAGAGCTAATAATGAAAAACTGTTTTTT
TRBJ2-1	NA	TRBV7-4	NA	CASSLMRVIPDEQFF	TGTGCCAGCAGCTTAATGCGCGTCATACCTGATGAGCAGTTCTTC
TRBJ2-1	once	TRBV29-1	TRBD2	CSVGGEGDYNEQFF	TGCAGCGTGGGGGGGGAAGGGGACTACAATGAGCAGTTCTTC
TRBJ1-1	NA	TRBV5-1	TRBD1	CASSLGQGVEAFF	TGCGCCAGCAGCTTGGGACAGGGAGTCGAAGCTTTCTTT
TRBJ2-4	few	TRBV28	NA	CASSFWGDRGTDIQYF	TGTGCCAGCAGTTTTTGGGGGGATAGGGGCACGGACATTCAGTACTTC
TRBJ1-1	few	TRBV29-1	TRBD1	CSVEWWTGLQMNTEAFF	TGCAGCGTTGAATGGTGGACAGGTCTTCAGATGAACACTGAAGCTTTCTTT
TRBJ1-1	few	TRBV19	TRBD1	CASSLIRGRNTEAFF	TGTGCCAGTAGCCTCATCAGGGGGCGGAACACTGAAGCTTTCTTT
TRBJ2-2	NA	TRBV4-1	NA	CASSPGKPWGELFF	TGCGCCAGCAGCCCCGGGAAACCGTGGGGGGAGCTGTTTTTT
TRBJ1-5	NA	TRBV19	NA	CASKRQVSNQPQHF	TGTGCCAGTAAACGGCAGGTTAGCAATCAGCCCCAGCATTTT
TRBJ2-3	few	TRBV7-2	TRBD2	CASSSGLARVPYF	TGTGCCAGCAGCTCCGGACTAGCGCGGGTCCCGTATTTT
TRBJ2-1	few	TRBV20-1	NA	CSARPARAFYNEQFF	TGCAGTGCTAGACCTGCACGGGCATTCTACAATGAGCAGTTCTTC
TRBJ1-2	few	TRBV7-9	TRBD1	CASSLGGTGSRPSPFYGYTF	TGTGCCAGCAGCTTAGGAGGGACAGGGAGCCGACCCAGCCCCTTCTATGGCTACACCTTC
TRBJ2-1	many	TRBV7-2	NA	CASSLFKAREAVEQFF	TGTGCCAGCAGCTTATTTAAGGCGAGGGAGGCGGTTGAGCAGTTCTTC
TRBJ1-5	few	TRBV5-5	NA	CASSLGLGNQPQHF	TGTGCCAGCAGCTTGGGTCTCGGCAATCAGCCCCAGCATTTT